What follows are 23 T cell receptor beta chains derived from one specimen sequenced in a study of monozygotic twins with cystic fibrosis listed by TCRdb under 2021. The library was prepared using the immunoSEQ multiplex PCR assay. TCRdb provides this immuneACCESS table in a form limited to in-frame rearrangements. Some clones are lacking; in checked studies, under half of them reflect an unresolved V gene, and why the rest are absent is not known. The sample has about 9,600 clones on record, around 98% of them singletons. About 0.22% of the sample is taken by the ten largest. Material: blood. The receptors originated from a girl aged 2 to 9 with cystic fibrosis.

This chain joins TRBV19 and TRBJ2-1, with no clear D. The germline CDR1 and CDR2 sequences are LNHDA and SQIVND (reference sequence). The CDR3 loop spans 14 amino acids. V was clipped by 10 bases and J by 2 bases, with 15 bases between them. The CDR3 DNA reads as TGTGCCACCAAGGGCCTGACGACCTACAATGAGCAGTTCTTC. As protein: CATKGLTTYNEQFF.

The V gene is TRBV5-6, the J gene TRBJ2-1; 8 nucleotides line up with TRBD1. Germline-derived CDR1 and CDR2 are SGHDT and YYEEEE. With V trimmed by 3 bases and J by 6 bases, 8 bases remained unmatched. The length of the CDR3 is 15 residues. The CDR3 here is CASSSDRDIGNEQFF. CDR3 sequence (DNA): TGTGCCAGCAGCTCGGACAGGGACATAGGCAATGAGCAGTTCTTC.

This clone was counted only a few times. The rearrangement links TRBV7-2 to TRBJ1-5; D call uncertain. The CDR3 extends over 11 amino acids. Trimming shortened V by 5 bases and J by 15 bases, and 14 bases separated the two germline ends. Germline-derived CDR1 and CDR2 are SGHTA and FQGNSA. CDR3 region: CASSGSGPLHF. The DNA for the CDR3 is TGTGCCAGCAGCGGCTCCGGGCCGCTGCATTTT.

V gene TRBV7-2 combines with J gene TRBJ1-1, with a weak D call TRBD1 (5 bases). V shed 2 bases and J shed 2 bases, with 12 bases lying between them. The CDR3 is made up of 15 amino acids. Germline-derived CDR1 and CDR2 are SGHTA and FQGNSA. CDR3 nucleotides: TGTGCCAGCAGCTTATCTCAGGGTCTCAACACTGAAGCTTTCTTT. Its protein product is CASSLSQGLNTEAFF.

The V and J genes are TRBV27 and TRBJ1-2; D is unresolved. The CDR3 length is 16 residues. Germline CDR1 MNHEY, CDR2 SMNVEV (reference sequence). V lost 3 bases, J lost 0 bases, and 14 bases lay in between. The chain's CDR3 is CASSFGMGSPNYGYTF. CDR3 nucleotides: TGTGCCAGCAGTTTTGGGATGGGCTCCCCTAACTATGGCTACACCTTC.

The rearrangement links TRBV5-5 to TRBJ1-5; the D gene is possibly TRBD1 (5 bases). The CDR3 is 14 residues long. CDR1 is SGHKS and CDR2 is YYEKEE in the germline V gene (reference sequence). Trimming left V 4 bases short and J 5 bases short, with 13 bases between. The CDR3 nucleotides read TGTGCCAGCAGCCGGGACGGCGTTGATCAGCCCCAGCATTTT. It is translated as CASSRDGVDQPQHF.

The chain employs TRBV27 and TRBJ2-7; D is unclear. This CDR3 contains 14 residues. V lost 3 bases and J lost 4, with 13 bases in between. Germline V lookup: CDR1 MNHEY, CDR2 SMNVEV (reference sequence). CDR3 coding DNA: TGTGCCAGCAGTTTCGGCGGTCCCTCTTACGAGCAGTACTTC. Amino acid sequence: CASSFGGPSYEQYF.

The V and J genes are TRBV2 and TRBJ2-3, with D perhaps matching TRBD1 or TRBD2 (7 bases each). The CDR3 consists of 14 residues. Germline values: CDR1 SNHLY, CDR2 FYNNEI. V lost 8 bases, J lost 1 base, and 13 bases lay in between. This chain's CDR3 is CASQGGQGTDTQYF. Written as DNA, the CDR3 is TGTGCCAGCCAGGGGGGGCAGGGCACAGATACGCAGTATTTT.

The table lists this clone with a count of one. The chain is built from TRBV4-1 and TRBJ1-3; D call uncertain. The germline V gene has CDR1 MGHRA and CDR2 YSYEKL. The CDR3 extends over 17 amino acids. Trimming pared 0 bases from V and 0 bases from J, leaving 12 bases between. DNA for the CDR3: TGCGCCAGCAGCCAAGATCCAAAGGGCCACTCTGGAAACACCATATATTTT. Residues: CASSQDPKGHSGNTIYF.

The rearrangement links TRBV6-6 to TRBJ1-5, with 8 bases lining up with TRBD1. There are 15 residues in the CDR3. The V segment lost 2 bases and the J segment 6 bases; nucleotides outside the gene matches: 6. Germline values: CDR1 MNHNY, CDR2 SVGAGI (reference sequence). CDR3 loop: CASSYATGGGQPQHF. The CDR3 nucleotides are TGTGCCAGCAGTTACGCTACAGGGGGGGGTCAGCCCCAGCATTTT.

CDR3 amino acids: CASSLITGVQETQYF. The CDR3 DNA reads as TGCGCCAGCAGCTTAATTACAGGGGTCCAAGAGACCCAGTACTTC. The chain combines TRBV5-1 with TRBJ2-5, with 7 bases that match TRBD1. V dropped 2 bases and J dropped 1; count of bases not matched to a gene: 5. Germline values: CDR1 SGHRS, CDR2 YFSETQ. This CDR3 is built from 15 residues.

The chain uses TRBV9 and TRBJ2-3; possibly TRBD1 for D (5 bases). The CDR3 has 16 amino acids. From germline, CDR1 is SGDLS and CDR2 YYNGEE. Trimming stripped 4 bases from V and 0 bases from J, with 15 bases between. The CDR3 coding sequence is TGTGCCAGCAGCCCAGATGGGGCAGCAAGCACAGATACGCAGTATTTT. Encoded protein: CASSPDGAASTDTQYF.

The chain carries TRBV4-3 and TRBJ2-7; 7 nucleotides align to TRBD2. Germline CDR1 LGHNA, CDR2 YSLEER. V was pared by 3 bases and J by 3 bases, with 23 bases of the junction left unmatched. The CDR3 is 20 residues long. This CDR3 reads CASSQGTGRESVRTHYEQYF. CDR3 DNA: TGCGCCAGCAGCCAGGGCACTGGGAGGGAGTCAGTGCGGACCCACTACGAGCAGTACTTC.

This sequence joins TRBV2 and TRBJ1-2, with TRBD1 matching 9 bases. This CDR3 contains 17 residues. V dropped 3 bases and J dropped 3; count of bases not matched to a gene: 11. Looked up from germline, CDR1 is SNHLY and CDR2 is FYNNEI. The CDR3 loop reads CASSDLRGQGKDYGYTF. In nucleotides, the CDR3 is TGTGCCAGCAGTGATCTTCGGGGACAGGGAAAGGACTATGGCTACACCTTC.

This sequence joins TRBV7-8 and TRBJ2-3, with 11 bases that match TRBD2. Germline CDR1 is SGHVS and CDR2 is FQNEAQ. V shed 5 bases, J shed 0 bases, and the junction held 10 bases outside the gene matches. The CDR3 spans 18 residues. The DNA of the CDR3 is TGTGCCAGCAGCCTCATAGCGGGAGGGGAAACTAGCACAGATACGCAGTATTTT. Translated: CASSLIAGGETSTDTQYF.

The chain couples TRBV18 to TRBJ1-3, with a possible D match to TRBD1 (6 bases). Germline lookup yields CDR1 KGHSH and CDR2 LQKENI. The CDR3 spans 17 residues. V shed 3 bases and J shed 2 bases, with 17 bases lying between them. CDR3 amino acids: CASSPRGSSPTGNTIYF. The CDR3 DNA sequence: TGTGCCAGCTCACCTAGGGGGTCTTCGCCGACTGGAAACACCATATATTTT.

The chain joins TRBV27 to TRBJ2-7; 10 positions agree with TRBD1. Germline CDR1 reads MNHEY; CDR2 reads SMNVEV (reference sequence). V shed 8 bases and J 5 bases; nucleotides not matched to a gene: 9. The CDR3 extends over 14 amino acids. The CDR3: CASRGFDRGHEQYF. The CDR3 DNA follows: TGTGCCAGCCGAGGATTCGACAGGGGGCACGAGCAGTACTTC.

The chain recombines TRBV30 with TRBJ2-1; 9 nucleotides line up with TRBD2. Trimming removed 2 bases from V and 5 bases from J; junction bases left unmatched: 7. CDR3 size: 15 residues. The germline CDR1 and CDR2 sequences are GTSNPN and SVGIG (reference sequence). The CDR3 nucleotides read TGTGCCTGGAGTCAGGCTAGCGGGACCAACAATGAGCAGTTCTTC. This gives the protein CAWSQASGTNNEQFF.

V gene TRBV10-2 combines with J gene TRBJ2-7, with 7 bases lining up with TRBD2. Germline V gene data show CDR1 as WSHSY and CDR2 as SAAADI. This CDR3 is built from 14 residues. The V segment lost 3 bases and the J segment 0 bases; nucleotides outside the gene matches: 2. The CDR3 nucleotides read TGCGCCAGCAGTGACGGGGGGTACTCCTACGAGCAGTACTTC. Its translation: CASSDGGYSYEQYF.

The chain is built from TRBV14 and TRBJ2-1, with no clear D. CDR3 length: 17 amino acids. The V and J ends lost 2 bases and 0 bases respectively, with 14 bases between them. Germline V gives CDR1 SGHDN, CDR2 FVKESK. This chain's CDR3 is CASSQWTALSSYNEQFF. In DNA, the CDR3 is TGTGCCAGCAGCCAATGGACCGCTCTGAGCTCCTACAATGAGCAGTTCTTC.

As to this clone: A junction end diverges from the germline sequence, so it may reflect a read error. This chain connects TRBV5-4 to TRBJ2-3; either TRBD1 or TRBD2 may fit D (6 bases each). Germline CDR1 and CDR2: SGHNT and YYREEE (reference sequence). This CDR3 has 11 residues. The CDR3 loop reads CASSLGRDTLF. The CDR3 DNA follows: TGTGCCAGCAGCTTGGGGCGGGACACCCTTTTT.

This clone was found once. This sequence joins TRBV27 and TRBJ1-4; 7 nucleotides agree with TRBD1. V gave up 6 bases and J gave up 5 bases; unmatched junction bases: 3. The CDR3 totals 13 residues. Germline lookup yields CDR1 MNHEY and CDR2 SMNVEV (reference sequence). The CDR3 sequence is CASRDRSNEKLFF. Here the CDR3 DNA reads TGTGCCAGCAGGGACAGGTCGAATGAAAAACTGTTTTTT.

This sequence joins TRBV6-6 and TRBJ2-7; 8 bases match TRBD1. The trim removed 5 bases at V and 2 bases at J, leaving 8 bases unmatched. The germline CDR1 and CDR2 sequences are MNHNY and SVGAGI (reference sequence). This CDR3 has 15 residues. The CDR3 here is CASSRQGSLTYEQYF. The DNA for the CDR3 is TGTGCCAGCAGTCGACAGGGGTCACTTACCTACGAGCAGTACTTC.